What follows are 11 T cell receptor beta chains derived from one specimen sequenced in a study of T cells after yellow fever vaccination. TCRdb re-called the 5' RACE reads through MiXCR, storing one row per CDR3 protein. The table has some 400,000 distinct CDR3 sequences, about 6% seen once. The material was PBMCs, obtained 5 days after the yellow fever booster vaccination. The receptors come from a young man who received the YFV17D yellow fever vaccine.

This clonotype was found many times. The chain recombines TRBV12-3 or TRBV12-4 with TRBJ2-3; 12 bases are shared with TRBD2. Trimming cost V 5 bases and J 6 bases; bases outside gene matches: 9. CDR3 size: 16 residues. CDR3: CASSPWTSGVRDTQYF. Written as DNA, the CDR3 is TGTGCCAGCAGTCCTTGGACTAGCGGGGTTCGGGATACGCAGTATTTT.

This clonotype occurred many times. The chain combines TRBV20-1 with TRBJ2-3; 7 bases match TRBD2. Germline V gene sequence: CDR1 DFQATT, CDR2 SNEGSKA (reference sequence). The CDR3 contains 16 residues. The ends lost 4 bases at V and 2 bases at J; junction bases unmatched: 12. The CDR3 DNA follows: TGCAGTGCTACCCGTCTAGCGGACCTCCACACAGATACGCAGTATTTT. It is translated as CSATRLADLHTDTQYF.

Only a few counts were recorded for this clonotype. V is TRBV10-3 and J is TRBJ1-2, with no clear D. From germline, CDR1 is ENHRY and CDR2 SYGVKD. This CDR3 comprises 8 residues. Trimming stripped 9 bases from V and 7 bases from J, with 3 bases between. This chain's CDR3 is CAMLGYTF. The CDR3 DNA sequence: TGTGCCATGCTTGGCTACACCTTC.

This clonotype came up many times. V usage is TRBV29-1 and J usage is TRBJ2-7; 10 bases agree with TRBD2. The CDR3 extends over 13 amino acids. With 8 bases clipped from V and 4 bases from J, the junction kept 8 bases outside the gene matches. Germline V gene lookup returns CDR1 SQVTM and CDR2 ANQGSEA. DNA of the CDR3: TGCAGCATACAACTAGCGGGAAGTTACGAGCAGTACTTC. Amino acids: CSIQLAGSYEQYF.

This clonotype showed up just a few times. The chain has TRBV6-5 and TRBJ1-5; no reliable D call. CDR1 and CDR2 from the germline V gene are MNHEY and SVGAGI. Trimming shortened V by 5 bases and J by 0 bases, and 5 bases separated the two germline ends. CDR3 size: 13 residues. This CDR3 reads CASSHNSNQPQHF. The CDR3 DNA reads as TGTGCCAGCAGTCACAATAGCAATCAGCCCCAGCATTTT.

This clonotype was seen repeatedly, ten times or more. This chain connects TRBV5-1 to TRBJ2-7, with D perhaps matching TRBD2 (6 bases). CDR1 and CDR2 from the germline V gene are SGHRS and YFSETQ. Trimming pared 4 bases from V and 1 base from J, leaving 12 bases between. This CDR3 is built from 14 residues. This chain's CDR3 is CASSVGTPSYEQYF. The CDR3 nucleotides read TGCGCCAGCAGCGTAGGGACTCCTTCCTACGAGCAGTACTTC. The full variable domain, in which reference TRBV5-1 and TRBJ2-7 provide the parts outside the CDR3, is KAGVTQTPRYLIKTRGQQVTLSCSPISGHRSVSWYQQTPGQGLQFLFEYFSETQRNKGNFPGRFSGRQFSNSRSEMNVSTLELGDSALYLCASSVGTPSYEQYFGPGTRLTVT.

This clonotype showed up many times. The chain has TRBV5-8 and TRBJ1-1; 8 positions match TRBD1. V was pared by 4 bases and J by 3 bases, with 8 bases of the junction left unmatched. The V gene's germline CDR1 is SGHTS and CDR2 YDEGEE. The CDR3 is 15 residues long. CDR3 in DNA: TGTGCCAGCAGCGACGGACAGGGATTGGACACTGAAGCTTTCTTT. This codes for CASSDGQGLDTEAFF.

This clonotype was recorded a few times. Here the CDR3 reads CSARRAGGSSEQYF. The CDR3 nucleotides read TGCAGTGCTAGACGCGCAGGGGGCTCCAGCGAGCAGTACTTC. The chain is built from TRBV20-1 and TRBJ2-7; TRBD1 matches 8 bases. V dropped 2 bases and J dropped 6; count of bases not matched to a gene: 9. Germline V gene lookup returns CDR1 DFQATT and CDR2 SNEGSKA (reference sequence). The CDR3 loop spans 14 amino acids.

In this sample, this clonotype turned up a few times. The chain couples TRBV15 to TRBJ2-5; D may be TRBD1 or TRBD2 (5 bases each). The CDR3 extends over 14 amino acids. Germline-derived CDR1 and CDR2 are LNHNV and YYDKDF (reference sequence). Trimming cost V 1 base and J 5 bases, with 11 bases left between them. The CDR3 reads CATSRARAGETQYF. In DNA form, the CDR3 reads TGTGCCACCAGCAGAGCGAGGGCAGGGGAGACCCAGTACTTC.

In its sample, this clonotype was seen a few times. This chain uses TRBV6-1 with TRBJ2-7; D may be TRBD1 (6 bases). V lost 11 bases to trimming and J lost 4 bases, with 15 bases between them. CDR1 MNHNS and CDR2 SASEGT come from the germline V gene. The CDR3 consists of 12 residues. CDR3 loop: CAGQFRQYEQYF. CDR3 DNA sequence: TGTGCCGGACAGTTTCGACAATACGAGCAGTACTTC.

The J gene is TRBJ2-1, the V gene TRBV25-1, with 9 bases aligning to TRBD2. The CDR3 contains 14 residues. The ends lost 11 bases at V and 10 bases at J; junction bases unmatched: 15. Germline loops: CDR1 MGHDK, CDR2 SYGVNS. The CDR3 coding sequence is TGTGCCGCAGAGGGAGCGGGAGGCTTCGCGGAGCAGTTCTTC. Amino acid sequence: CAAEGAGGFAEQFF.